This TCR beta chain emerged from a study of long-term antiretroviral therapy in people with HIV. An immunoSEQ assay, version v3.0, was performed at survey level. Measured with immunoSEQ multiplex PCR; TCRdb has only the in-frame clones, and not every one. The table includes 33,000 or so clones, around 97% detected once. Findings and limits, study-wide: HIV repertoire CDR3 lengths ranged less widely than those of controls.

As for this clone: Antigen: not known.

The CDR3 is made up of 12 amino acids. Deletions cut 2 bases from V and 8 bases from J, with 7 bases between. Germline V gives CDR1 SGHDN, CDR2 FVKESK. The sample was unsorted PBMCs, taken 7.6 years after starting antiretroviral therapy. This receptor was taken from a man aged 25-40 years with HIV. The chain carries TRBV14 and TRBJ2-1; D not certain. CDR3 sequence: CASSQFLDEQFF. Written as DNA, the CDR3 is TGTGCCAGCAGCCAATTTCTGGATGAGCAGTTCTTC.